This is a list of T cell receptor beta chains from one sample in a study of beta chain features in type 1 diabetes. This table comes from immunoSEQ multiplex PCR, and its TCRdb copy is limited to in-frame clones, with some not included. The table has 300,000 to 400,000 clones, approximately 8.2% seen once. The specimen sequenced was central memory CD4+ T cells from blood. These receptors were obtained from a woman between 18 and 30 years old in good health. The CDR3 runs from the conserved cysteine through the conserved F or W. D genes are given only for firm matches. Clone size, where shown, is once, few, many, or a class for clones that have expanded.

V gene: TRBV4-3
clone size: few
D gene: -
J gene: TRBJ2-4
CDR3 DNA: TGCGCCAGCAGCCAAGAGCTGAGGTCAGGAAGTGGAAACATTCAGTACTTC
CDR3 protein: CASSQELRSGSGNIQYF

V gene: TRBV19
clone size: few
D gene: -
J gene: TRBJ1-5
CDR3 DNA: TGTGCCAGTAGTCCCTCCAGCCTGTTGGGCAATCAGCCCCAGCATTTT
CDR3 protein: CASSPSSLLGNQPQHF

V gene: TRBV4-2
clone size: -
D gene: -
J gene: TRBJ2-7
CDR3 DNA: TGTGCCAGCAGCCAAGATCCCCCCGGGCAATCCTACGAGCAGTACTTC
CDR3 protein: CASSQDPPGQSYEQYF

V gene: TRBV27
clone size: -
D gene: -
J gene: TRBJ2-2
CDR3 DNA: TGTGCCAGCAGTCCGGGAGCTAGGGGAAACACCGGGGAGCTGTTTTTT
CDR3 protein: CASSPGARGNTGELFF

V gene: TRBV7-9
clone size: -
D gene: -
J gene: TRBJ2-2
CDR3 DNA: TGTGCCAGCAGCTGGTTTAGCGAGAACACCGGGGAGCTGTTTTTT
CDR3 protein: CASSWFSENTGELFF

V gene: TRBV6-6
clone size: few
D gene: TRBD2
J gene: TRBJ2-7
CDR3 DNA: TGTGCCAGCAGTTACGAGAGTACCGGGGAGGGCGAGCAGTACTTC
CDR3 protein: CASSYESTGEGEQYF

V gene: TRBV27
clone size: -
D gene: -
J gene: TRBJ2-5
CDR3 DNA: TGTGCCAGCAGTTCCTGGGACCAAGAGACCCAGTACTTC
CDR3 protein: CASSSWDQETQYF

V gene: TRBV14
clone size: few
D gene: -
J gene: TRBJ2-3
CDR3 DNA: TGTGCCAGCAGCCAAGAAAGGGCCTTCGGGTGGACAGATACGCAGTATTTT
CDR3 protein: CASSQERAFGWTDTQYF

V gene: TRBV12-5
clone size: few
D gene: TRBD2
J gene: TRBJ2-1
CDR3 DNA: TGTGCTAGTGCAAGCGGGGGGAATGAGCAGTTCTTC
CDR3 protein: CASASGGNEQFF

V gene: TRBV2
clone size: -
D gene: -
J gene: TRBJ2-5
CDR3 DNA: TGTGCCAGCAGCCCCCTGAGGGAGACCCAGTACTTC
CDR3 protein: CASSPLRETQYF

V gene: TRBV11-2
clone size: -
D gene: -
J gene: TRBJ1-2
CDR3 DNA: TGTGCCAGCAGCTTAGGGCGGGCACTCGATGGCTACACCTTC
CDR3 protein: CASSLGRALDGYTF

V gene: TRBV6-5
clone size: many
D gene: -
J gene: TRBJ2-2
CDR3 DNA: TGTGCCAGCAGCACAGCAAACACCGGGGAGCTGTTTTTT
CDR3 protein: CASSTANTGELFF

V gene: TRBV7-9
clone size: -
D gene: -
J gene: TRBJ2-2
CDR3 DNA: TGTGCCAGCAGCCCGCGAGGAGCGGCGAACACCGGGGAGCTGTTTTTT
CDR3 protein: CASSPRGAANTGELFF

V gene: TRBV25-1
clone size: few
D gene: -
J gene: TRBJ1-2
CDR3 DNA: TGTGCCAGCAGTGAATTCGGCTATGGCTACACCTTC
CDR3 protein: CASSEFGYGYTF

V gene: TRBV7-2
clone size: -
D gene: -
J gene: TRBJ2-1
CDR3 DNA: TGTGCCAGCAGCCCGCTGGGGCCTTTCTACAATGAGCAGTTCTTC
CDR3 protein: CASSPLGPFYNEQFF

V gene: TRBV7-8
clone size: many
D gene: TRBD1
J gene: TRBJ2-7
CDR3 DNA: TGTGCCAGCAGCGATAACAGGGGAATTCGGCCCTACGAGCAGTACTTC
CDR3 protein: CASSDNRGIRPYEQYF

V gene: TRBV25-1
clone size: -
D gene: TRBD1
J gene: TRBJ2-7
CDR3 DNA: TGTGCCAGCAGTGCCTTGACAGGGCGAGAGGACGAGCAGTACTTC
CDR3 protein: CASSALTGREDEQYF

V gene: TRBV15
clone size: -
D gene: -
J gene: TRBJ2-1
CDR3 DNA: TGTGCCACCAGCAGAGATCGGAACAATGAGCAGTTCTTC
CDR3 protein: CATSRDRNNEQFF

V gene: TRBV11-3
clone size: few
D gene: TRBD2
J gene: TRBJ2-2
CDR3 DNA: TGTGCCAGCAGCCCCGGGAGTGGAAGCGGGACGACCGGGGAGCTGTTTTTT
CDR3 protein: CASSPGSGSGTTGELFF

V gene: TRBV5-4
clone size: few
D gene: -
J gene: TRBJ1-3
CDR3 DNA: TGTGCCAGCAGCTTAGGGCCGGTCTCTGGAAACACCATATATTTT
CDR3 protein: CASSLGPVSGNTIYF

V gene: TRBV2
clone size: -
D gene: -
J gene: TRBJ1-5
CDR3 DNA: TGTGCCAGCAACCCCAGCAATAGCAATCAGCCCCAGCATTTT
CDR3 protein: CASNPSNSNQPQHF

V gene: TRBV9
clone size: many
D gene: -
J gene: TRBJ2-1
CDR3 DNA: TGTGCCAGCAGCGTAAAGATCTCCTCCTACAATGAGCAGTTCTTC
CDR3 protein: CASSVKISSYNEQFF

V gene: TRBV27
clone size: few
D gene: TRBD2
J gene: TRBJ2-7
CDR3 DNA: TGTGCCAGCTCACGGAGCGGGGGACTTCTCAAGAACTACGAGCAGTACTTC
CDR3 protein: CASSRSGGLLKNYEQYF

V gene: TRBV10-3
clone size: many
D gene: -
J gene: TRBJ1-3
CDR3 DNA: TGTGCCATCAGTGCTGGAAACACCATATATTTT
CDR3 protein: CAISAGNTIYF

V gene: TRBV6-5
clone size: -
D gene: -
J gene: TRBJ1-2
CDR3 DNA: TGTGCCAGCAGTTACTCGACGGAGACCTATGGCTACACCTTC
CDR3 protein: CASSYSTETYGYTF

V gene: TRBV9
clone size: -
D gene: TRBD2
J gene: TRBJ2-3
CDR3 DNA: TGTGCCAGCAGCGTTGGAGCGGGGCCCTTGGGAGATACGCAGTATTTT
CDR3 protein: CASSVGAGPLGDTQYF

V gene: TRBV28
clone size: -
D gene: TRBD2
J gene: TRBJ2-1
CDR3 DNA: TGTGCCAGCAGTTCTTACAGGGAAACTAGCGGGAGGAGGTATAATGAGCAGTTCTTC
CDR3 protein: CASSSYRETSGRRYNEQFF

V gene: TRBV5-1
clone size: -
D gene: TRBD2
J gene: TRBJ2-1
CDR3 DNA: TGCGCCAGCAGCTCGGGACTAGCGACATACAATGAGCAGTTCTTC
CDR3 protein: CASSSGLATYNEQFF

V gene: TRBV29-1
clone size: few
D gene: TRBD2
J gene: TRBJ2-1
CDR3 DNA: TGCAGCGTCTTACCCCTAACTAGCGGGAGGTCGAATGAGCAGTTCTTC
CDR3 protein: CSVLPLTSGRSNEQFF

V gene: TRBV19
clone size: few
D gene: TRBD1
J gene: TRBJ1-2
CDR3 DNA: TGTGCCAGTAGTAGCAGGCCCGGGGACAGCCGAACCTATGGCTACACCTTC
CDR3 protein: CASSSRPGDSRTYGYTF

V gene: TRBV7-9
clone size: -
D gene: -
J gene: TRBJ2-5
CDR3 DNA: TGTGCCAGCAGCCCCGGGGCCGCCGGGGGTAATCGAGAGACCCAGTACTTC
CDR3 protein: CASSPGAAGGNRETQYF

V gene: TRBV20-1
clone size: many
D gene: -
J gene: TRBJ1-4
CDR3 DNA: TGCAGTGCTAGTAAAGGGCTGAAACTGTTTTTT
CDR3 protein: CSASKGLKLFF

V gene: TRBV18
clone size: few
D gene: TRBD1
J gene: TRBJ1-2
CDR3 DNA: TGTGCCAGCTCACCACCGACAGGGTTTGGCTATGGCTACACCTTC
CDR3 protein: CASSPPTGFGYGYTF

V gene: TRBV5-1
clone size: few
D gene: -
J gene: TRBJ1-1
CDR3 DNA: TGCGCCAGCAGCTTGCTCGACGGACAGTCTGAAGCTTTCTTT
CDR3 protein: CASSLLDGQSEAFF

V gene: TRBV28
clone size: few
D gene: TRBD1
J gene: TRBJ1-4
CDR3 DNA: TGTGCCAGCAGTGCCACAGGGGCCGGTAATGAAAAACTGTTTTTT
CDR3 protein: CASSATGAGNEKLFF

V gene: TRBV21-1
clone size: few
D gene: -
J gene: TRBJ1-5
CDR3 DNA: TGTGCCAGCACCAAAGAGCGGGAGGGACAGAGGCCCCAGCATTTT
CDR3 protein: CASTKEREGQRPQHF

V gene: TRBV9
clone size: few
D gene: -
J gene: TRBJ2-1
CDR3 DNA: TGTGCCAGCAGCGTAGACAGCCGCAGCAATGAGCAGTTCTTC
CDR3 protein: CASSVDSRSNEQFF

V gene: TRBV5-1
clone size: -
D gene: -
J gene: TRBJ2-5
CDR3 DNA: TGCGCCAGCAGCAGGGGCCCTACAGCGGAGACCCAGTACTTC
CDR3 protein: CASSRGPTAETQYF

V gene: TRBV9
clone size: many
D gene: -
J gene: TRBJ1-1
CDR3 DNA: TGTGCCAGCAGCACAGAGGGCCTGAACACTGAAGCTTTCTTT
CDR3 protein: CASSTEGLNTEAFF

V gene: TRBV4-3
clone size: -
D gene: -
J gene: TRBJ2-7
CDR3 DNA: TGCGCCAGCAGCCAAGAAGCTGGTAAGCAGTACTTC
CDR3 protein: CASSQEAGKQYF

V gene: TRBV7-9
clone size: few
D gene: TRBD1
J gene: TRBJ2-1
CDR3 DNA: TGTGCCAGCAGCCCGGGACAGCCCCAAAATGAGCAGTTCTTC
CDR3 protein: CASSPGQPQNEQFF

V gene: TRBV11-2
clone size: many
D gene: -
J gene: TRBJ2-1
CDR3 DNA: TGTGCCAGCAGCTTTACGTCGTATGAGCAGTTCTTC
CDR3 protein: CASSFTSYEQFF

V gene: TRBV5-1
clone size: few
D gene: -
J gene: TRBJ2-3
CDR3 DNA: TGCGCCAGCAGCTTAGCGGTCCGGCGCACAGATACGCAGTATTTT
CDR3 protein: CASSLAVRRTDTQYF

V gene: TRBV7-2
clone size: few
D gene: TRBD2
J gene: TRBJ2-5
CDR3 DNA: TGTGCCAGCAGCCCCCAGAGCGGGAACGGAGAGACCCAGTACTTC
CDR3 protein: CASSPQSGNGETQYF

V gene: TRBV4-1
clone size: -
D gene: -
J gene: TRBJ2-5
CDR3 DNA: TGCGCCAGCAGCCAAGATGGGGGAAAAGAGACCCAGTACTTC
CDR3 protein: CASSQDGGKETQYF

V gene: TRBV29-1
clone size: once
D gene: -
J gene: TRBJ1-3
CDR3 DNA: TGCAGCATCCGATCTGGAAACACCATATATTTT
CDR3 protein: CSIRSGNTIYF

V gene: TRBV29-1
clone size: -
D gene: TRBD2
J gene: TRBJ2-5
CDR3 DNA: TGCAGCGGGATGGGGGCGGGAGGCGCTCAAGAGACCCAGTACTTC
CDR3 protein: CSGMGAGGAQETQYF

V gene: TRBV18
clone size: many
D gene: TRBD1
J gene: TRBJ1-5
CDR3 DNA: TGTGCCAGCTCACCAACAGGGGGCAACAATCAGCCCCAGCATTTT
CDR3 protein: CASSPTGGNNQPQHF

V gene: TRBV7-2
clone size: few
D gene: TRBD2
J gene: TRBJ2-1
CDR3 DNA: TGTGCCAGCAGAGACCGCGGACTAGCGGGATCCACCTACAATGAGCAGTTCTTC
CDR3 protein: CASRDRGLAGSTYNEQFF

V gene: TRBV6-1
clone size: -
D gene: -
J gene: TRBJ2-5
CDR3 DNA: TGTGCCAGCCGACAGGTTCAAGAGACCCAGTACTTC
CDR3 protein: CASRQVQETQYF

V gene: TRBV28
clone size: -
D gene: -
J gene: TRBJ1-1
CDR3 DNA: TGTGCCAGCAGTCCAACCTCTCTGAACACTGAAGCTTTCTTT
CDR3 protein: CASSPTSLNTEAFF

V gene: TRBV29-1
clone size: -
D gene: TRBD2
J gene: TRBJ2-5
CDR3 DNA: TGCAGCGTTTCTTCCGGCCTAGCGGGAGAGACCCAGTACTTC
CDR3 protein: CSVSSGLAGETQYF